This T cell receptor (beta chain) was observed in a study of control samples from healthy donors and cancer patients (TCRdb year 2020). As to this clone: Its binding antigen is unknown. It has no much larger one-base neighbor in the sample; base qualities were not kept.

Trimming at the junction amounts to 2 bases on V and 7 bases on J, and the germline ends lie 10 bases apart. The CDR3 numbers 14 residues from cysteine through phenylalanine. Here the CDR3 DNA is all that survives: 42 bases in frame from base 1. The germline V gene (reference sequence) provides CDR1 SGHNT and CDR2 YYREEE. The library was prepared using the immunoSEQ multiplex PCR assay. TCRdb stores this immuneACCESS table with in-frame sequences only. Part of the clones is absent; in the studies checked, under half of the shortfall reflects unresolved V genes, and no reason is known for the rest. In this sample the table shows some 30,000 clones, 87% of which occur a single time. 3% to 5% of the sample lies in the top ten.

The rearrangement combines TRBV5-4 with TRBJ1-6, and the D gene may be TRBD1, 5 bases matching. Sequencing was performed on formalin-fixed, paraffin-embedded tissue. The receptor was isolated from a female donor with melanoma. The CDR3 reads as follows: CASSFQGSNSPLHF. The bases are TGTGCCAGCAGCTTCCAGGGCTCCAATTCACCCCTCCACTTT.